This T cell receptor beta chain was captured in a study of blood T cells in healthy people across ages (dated by TCRdb to 2014 to 2015). With regard to the full study: In model experiments, roughly one uniquely barcoded TCR beta cDNA molecule per two T cells was captured by template switching. The study measured age-related changes in TCR beta repertoire diversity using deep sequencing normalized with unique cDNA molecular identifiers. The donors were divided into four age groups: young (average around 16 years), middle-aged (around 41), aged (approximately 59) and long-lived (roughly 82). Two additional independent replicas of 1 million unique cDNA reads from the same blood draw were analyzed for two donors (one aged 18 to 30 and one aged 80 or older). Here is what the overall study found, with its caveats: Compared with the aged group, the long-lived group had more naive CD4+ T cells, fewer expanded clones and increased TCR diversity, a pattern suggesting age selection. Because profiling used bulk unsorted PBMCs, naive and antigen-experienced compartments could not be compared conclusively. Because donor CMV infection status was unknown, age-related changes in expanded clonotypes were potentially confounded. Total diversity estimates from one million sequenced T cells were considered lower bounds and underestimates. The percentage of naive T cells measured by flow cytometry correlated strongly with observed TCR beta diversity. Observed TCR beta diversity per million T cells fell roughly linearly with age, and a significant reduction was already apparent by age around 40.

The junction shows trimming of 5 bases on V and 7 bases on J, plus 11 bases between the germline ends. Sequences MDHEN (CDR1) and SYDVKM (CDR2) are obtained from the germline V gene. From the cysteine up to the phenylalanine, the CDR3 has a length of 12 residues. Left in the record is the CDR3 DNA by itself, 36 bases read in frame from the first base. Worth noting for this clonotype: Its antigen is not yet known. Within one base of it there is no much larger clone, and no base qualities were kept.

Systemically healthy Caucasian individuals from Russia, some 40 in total and aged roughly 6 to 100 years, were included as donors. Approximately 9.7 milliliters of peripheral blood were drawn from each donor into EDTA-treated Vacutainer tubes. Ficoll-Paque density-gradient centrifugation was used to isolate PBMCs, with at least 6.5 million per sample. Total RNA was extracted from PBMCs with Trizol reagent, with at least 5.5 micrograms obtained per sample. The percentages of naive CD45RAhigh/CD27high T cells were determined by flow cytometry on a PBMC aliquot from every donor. The library was produced with 5' RACE. Sequenced on an Illumina HiSeq 2500. The second PCR ran for roughly 6 to 11 cycles and used a J-beta primer mix along with a sample-barcoded 5' primer. Each TCR beta cDNA molecule received a unique molecular identifier from a template-switch 5' adaptor carrying 12 random nucleotides. At least 2.5 million CDR3-containing paired-end reads were obtained from each sample. The Mint cDNA synthesis kit, primed by a TRBC-specific oligonucleotide, was used to synthesize first-strand cDNA from all RNA. Following uracil-DNA glycosylase treatment, all cDNA underwent a first 18-cycle PCR with the universal primers M1SS and BC2_uni_R. Per the source publication's procedure: For normalization, 1 million high-quality reads, each with a distinct molecular identifier, were randomly selected from each sample. Instead of being binned into consensus sequences, reads that shared molecular identifiers were thrown out. CDR3 identification, clonotype clustering and error correction used MiTCR with a Q25 quality threshold and the strictest error-elimination algorithm. Lower-bound total TCR beta diversity was estimated with a nonparametric unseen species model using Euler transformation. The public reads were quality trimmed at Q25 with fastp and then assembled into clones with MiXCR by TCRdb, keeping productive beta chains. Each entry is one CDR3 protein sequence, shown with its most common DNA and genes. The authors' filters were not applied to this entry. Here the sample has around 1,000,000 distinct CDR3 sequences; 20% to 25% occur a single time. Of the sample, about 0.72% is held by the ten largest clones.

The data were also submitted as part of a second study, on T cells of mothers and their children. The second study reports: Nine systemically healthy Caucasian individuals served as donors, namely three mothers together with their six children. cDNA synthesis used all of the extracted RNA, with around 1.6 ug of RNA in each 15 ul reaction. In the second PCR, the M1S primer added sample barcodes and 2-4 random nucleotides. Over 8.5 million TCR beta CDR3 reads came from each mother, compared with about 3.2 million reads from each child. Thymic selection shapes the output of TCR recombination in a similar way in related and unrelated pairs, and inherited differences have a minor effect. Related mother-child pairs always showed normalized repertoire overlap that was slightly higher than in unrelated mother-child pairs, though the difference was never significant. Persistent microchimeric T cell clones were not detected, at a sensitivity of around 100 clones per million clonotypes. To look for features that set related mother-child pairs apart from unrelated individuals, the researchers ran deep NGS to compare the TCR beta repertoires of mothers and children. The mean age was 40 +/- 4 years for the mothers and around 10 +/- 4 years for the children. After adapter ligation was performed with NEBNext reagents, the libraries were sequenced on an Illumina HiSeq 2000 with 100+100 nt paired-end reads. To avoid cross-contamination, the mother libraries and the child libraries were prepared a month apart and sequenced in separate runs. Each donor had between roughly 450,000 and 2,100,000 distinct TCR beta clonotypes identified. Naive TCR beta clonotypes were estimated from low-frequency clonotypes matched to each donor's FACS-determined naive share, without sorting.

Here the chain combines TRBV28 and TRBJ1-1; D gene: possibly TRBD1, on 5 matching bases. The clonotype was recovered from a girl aged 2 to 9 in good health. Sequencing input: blood. The sequence in DNA is TGTGCCAGCAGTAGTGACAGCCTTGAAGCTTTCTTT. Its protein product is CASSSDSLEAFF. The full variable domain, completed from the reference TRBV28 and TRBJ1-1 proteins outside the CDR3, reads DVKVTQSSRYLVKRTGEKVFLECVQDMDHENMFWYRQDPGLGLRLIYFSYDVKMKEKGDIPEGYSVSREKKERFSLILESASTNQTSMYLCASSSDSLEAFFGQGTRLTVV.